These 3 T cell receptor beta chains were all obtained from the same sample, sequenced in a study of blood T cell repertoires in COVID-19. Sequencing was performed with immunoSEQ multiplex PCR; in TCRdb, only in-frame clones are kept and a portion is missing. The data show about 320,000 clones, 90% seen once. The sample was PBMCs or T cells enriched from blood (not recorded which). The receptors stem from a woman aged 25 to 45 who had been exposed to COVID-19.

This sequence joins TRBV11-2 and TRBJ2-1; TRBD2 matches at 12 bases. V dropped 4 bases and J dropped 9; count of bases not matched to a gene: 7. CDR1 is SGHAT, CDR2 FQNNGV, per germline. The CDR3 covers 15 residues. CDR3 sequence reads: CASSSRLAGASEQFF. The CDR3 DNA is TGTGCCAGCAGCTCCAGACTAGCGGGGGCTTCTGAGCAGTTCTTC.

The chain joins TRBV25-1 to TRBJ1-2; tentative D call: TRBD1 (6 bases). The V end was cut by 6 bases, the J end by 6 bases, with 17 bases between. Germline V gives CDR1 MGHDK, CDR2 SYGVNS. This CDR3 spans 14 amino acids. In DNA form, the CDR3 reads TGTGCCAGCAGCGGAACAGGCCAGGGGCATGGCTACACCTTC. This gives the protein CASSGTGQGHGYTF.

The chain combines TRBV7-9 with TRBJ1-5; tentative D call: TRBD1 (5 bases). This CDR3 has 15 amino acids. V shed 0 bases and J shed 0 bases, with 6 bases lying between them. From germline, CDR1 is SEHNR and CDR2 FQNEAQ (reference sequence). CDR3 sequence (DNA): TGTGCCAGCAGCTTAGCGACAGATAGCAATCAGCCCCAGCATTTT. Encoded protein: CASSLATDSNQPQHF.